This TCR beta chain was obtained from a study of cytomegalovirus exposure and HLA in healthy donors. Notes on the study in general: Exclusion as indistinguishable affected some V segments, including TRBV6-2 and TRBV6-3. Using a false discovery rate of 0.05, a later analysis showed that approximately 17,000 TCR beta sequences were associated with HLA alleles. Among TCR beta chains, those listed as cytomegalovirus-associated numbered about 150. In a later analysis, CMV-associated beta chains were mostly HLA-associated, it appeared.

This clone came up once. What it recognizes is unknown. The PCR contained 60 Vbeta and 13 Jbeta primers. The assay was immunoSEQ multiplex PCR, and TCRdb's table has in-frame clones only and misses some. The data contain roughly 230,000 clones, about 90% of them singletons. This CDR3 contains 11 residues. The V end was cut by 3 bases, the J end by 11 bases, with 10 bases between. Germline CDR1 MNHEY, CDR2 SVGAGI. The sequencing input was PBMCs. This sequence originates from a girl aged 2-15 years in good health and CMV-seronegative. The J gene is TRBJ1-1, the V gene TRBV6-5; D remains ambiguous. CDR3 in amino acids: CASSYTGQAFF. The DNA for the CDR3 is TGTGCCAGCAGTTATACGGGTCAGGCTTTCTTT.